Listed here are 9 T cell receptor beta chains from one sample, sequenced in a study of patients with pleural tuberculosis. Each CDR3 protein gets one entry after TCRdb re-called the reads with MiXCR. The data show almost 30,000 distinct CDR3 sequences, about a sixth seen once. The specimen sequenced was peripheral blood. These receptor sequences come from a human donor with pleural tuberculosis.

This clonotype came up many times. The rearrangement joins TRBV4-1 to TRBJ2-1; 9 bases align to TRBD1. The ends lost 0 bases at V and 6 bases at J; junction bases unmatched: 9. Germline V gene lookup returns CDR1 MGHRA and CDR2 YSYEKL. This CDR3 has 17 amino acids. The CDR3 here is CASSQEPPGQGVNEQFF. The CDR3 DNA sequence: TGCGCCAGCAGCCAAGAGCCGCCGGGACAGGGTGTCAATGAGCAGTTCTTC.

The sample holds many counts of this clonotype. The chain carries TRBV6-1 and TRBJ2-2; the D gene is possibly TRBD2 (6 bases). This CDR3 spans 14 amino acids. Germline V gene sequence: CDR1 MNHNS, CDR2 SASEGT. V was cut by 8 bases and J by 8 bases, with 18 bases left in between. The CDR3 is CASFLSGLEGELFF. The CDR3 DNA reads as TGTGCCAGCTTCTTGAGCGGGCTGGAGGGGGAGCTGTTTTTT.

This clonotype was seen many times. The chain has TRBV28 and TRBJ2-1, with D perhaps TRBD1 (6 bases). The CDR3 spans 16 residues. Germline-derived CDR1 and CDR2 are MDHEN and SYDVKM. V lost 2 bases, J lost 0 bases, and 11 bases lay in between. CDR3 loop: CASSLVGHSSYNEQFF. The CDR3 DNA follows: TGTGCCAGCAGTTTAGTGGGACACAGCTCCTACAATGAGCAGTTCTTC.

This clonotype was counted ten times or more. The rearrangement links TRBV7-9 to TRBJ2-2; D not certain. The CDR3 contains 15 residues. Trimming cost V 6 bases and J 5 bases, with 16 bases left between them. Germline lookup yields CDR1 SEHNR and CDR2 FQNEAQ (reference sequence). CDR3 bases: TGTGCCAGCAGGAAGCAGCGCGACGGGACCGGGGAGCTGTTTTTT. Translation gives CASRKQRDGTGELFF.

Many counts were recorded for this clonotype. This CDR3 is CASSLRRDSGNTIYF. In DNA, the CDR3 is TGTGCCAGCAGCTTACGGAGAGACTCTGGAAACACCATATATTTT. The rearrangement joins TRBV11-2 to TRBJ1-3; D is unclear. Trimming left V 2 bases short and J 0 bases short, with 8 bases between. CDR1 SGHAT and CDR2 FQNNGV come from the germline V gene. The CDR3 spans 15 residues.

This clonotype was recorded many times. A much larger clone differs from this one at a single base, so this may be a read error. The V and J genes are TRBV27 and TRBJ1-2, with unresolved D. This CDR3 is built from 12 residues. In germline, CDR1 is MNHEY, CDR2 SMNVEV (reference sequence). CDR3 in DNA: TGTGCCAGCAGTCATAATAACTATGGCTACGCCTTC. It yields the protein CASSHNNYGYAF.

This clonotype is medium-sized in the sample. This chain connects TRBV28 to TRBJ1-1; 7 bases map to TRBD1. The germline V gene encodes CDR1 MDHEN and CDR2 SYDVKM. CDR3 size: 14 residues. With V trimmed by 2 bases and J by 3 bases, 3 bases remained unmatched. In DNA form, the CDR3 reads TGTGCCAGCAGTTTAGGCAGGGGGGACACTGAAGCTTTCTTT. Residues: CASSLGRGDTEAFF. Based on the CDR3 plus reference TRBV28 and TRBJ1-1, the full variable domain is DVKVTQSSRYLVKRTGEKVFLECVQDMDHENMFWYRQDPGLGLRLIYFSYDVKMKEKGDIPEGYSVSREKKERFSLILESASTNQTSMYLCASSLGRGDTEAFFGQGTRLTVV.

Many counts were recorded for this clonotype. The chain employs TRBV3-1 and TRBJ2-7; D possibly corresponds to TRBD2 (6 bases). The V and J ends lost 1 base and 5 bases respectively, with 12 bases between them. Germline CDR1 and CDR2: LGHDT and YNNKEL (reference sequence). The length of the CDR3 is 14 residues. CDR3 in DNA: TGTGCCAGCAGCCAAGGCGGGGCCCTGAACGAGCAGTACTTC. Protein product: CASSQGGALNEQYF.

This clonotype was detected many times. Written as DNA, the CDR3 is TGTGCCAGCAGCTTAGATCCCCAGTCCGCCTACGAGCAGTACTTC. Translating it yields CASSLDPQSAYEQYF. The gene calls are TRBV11-2 and TRBJ2-7; D is uncertain. Trimming left V 0 bases short and J 2 bases short, with 11 bases between. The V gene's germline CDR1 is SGHAT and CDR2 FQNNGV. The CDR3 contains 15 residues.